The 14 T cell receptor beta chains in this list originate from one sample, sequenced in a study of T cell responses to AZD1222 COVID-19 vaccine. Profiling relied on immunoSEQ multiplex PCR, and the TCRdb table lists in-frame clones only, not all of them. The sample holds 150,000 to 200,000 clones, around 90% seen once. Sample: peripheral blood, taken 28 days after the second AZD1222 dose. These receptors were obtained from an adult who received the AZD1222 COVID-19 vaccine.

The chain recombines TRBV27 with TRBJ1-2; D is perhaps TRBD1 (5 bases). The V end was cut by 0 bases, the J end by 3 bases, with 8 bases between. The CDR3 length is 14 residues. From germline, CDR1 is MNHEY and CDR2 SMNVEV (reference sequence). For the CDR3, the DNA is TGTGCCAGCAGTTTATCCGCAGGGCACTATGGCTACACCTTC. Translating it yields CASSLSAGHYGYTF.

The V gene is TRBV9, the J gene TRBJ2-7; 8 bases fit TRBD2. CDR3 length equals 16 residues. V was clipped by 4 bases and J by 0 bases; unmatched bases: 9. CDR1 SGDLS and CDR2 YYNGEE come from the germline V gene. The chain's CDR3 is CASSSTGTRSSYEQYF. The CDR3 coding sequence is TGTGCCAGCAGCTCCACCGGGACTAGGAGCTCCTACGAGCAGTACTTC.

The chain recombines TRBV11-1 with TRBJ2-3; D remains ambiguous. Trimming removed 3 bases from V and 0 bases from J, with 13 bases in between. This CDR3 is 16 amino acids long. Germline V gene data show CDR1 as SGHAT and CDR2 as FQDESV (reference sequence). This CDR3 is CASSFSSASSTDTQYF. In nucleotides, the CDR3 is TGTGCCAGCAGCTTTTCCTCTGCTAGTAGCACAGATACGCAGTATTTT.

The CDR3 DNA reads TGTGCCAGCAGTGAAGGGGACAGCGTTAACTATGGCTACACCTTC. It yields the protein CASSEGDSVNYGYTF. The chain is built from TRBV6-1 and TRBJ1-2; 7 bases line up with TRBD1. Germline assignment: CDR1 MNHNS and CDR2 SASEGT. After removal of 1 base from V and 1 base from J, the junction contained 3 bases not matched to a gene. CDR3 length: 15 amino acids.

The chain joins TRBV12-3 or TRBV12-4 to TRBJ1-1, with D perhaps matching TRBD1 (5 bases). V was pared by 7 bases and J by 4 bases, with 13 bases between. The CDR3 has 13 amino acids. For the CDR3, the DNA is TGTGCCAGCACCATGGGGGTTGGCACTGAAGCTTTCTTT. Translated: CASTMGVGTEAFF.

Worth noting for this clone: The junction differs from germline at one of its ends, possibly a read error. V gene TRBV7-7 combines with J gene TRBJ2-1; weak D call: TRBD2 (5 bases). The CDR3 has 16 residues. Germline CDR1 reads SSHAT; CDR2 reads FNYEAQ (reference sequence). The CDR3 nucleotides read TGTGCTAGCAGCTTAGGAGTCACGGGATACTACAATGAGCAGTTCTTC. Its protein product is CASSLGVTGYYNEQFF.

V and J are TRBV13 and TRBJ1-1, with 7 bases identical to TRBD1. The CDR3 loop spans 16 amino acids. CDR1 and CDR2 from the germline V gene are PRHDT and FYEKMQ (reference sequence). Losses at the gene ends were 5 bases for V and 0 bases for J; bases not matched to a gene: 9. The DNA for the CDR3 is TGTGCCAGCAGCCCCACAGGGGAGTTCTTGAACACTGAAGCTTTCTTT. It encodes CASSPTGEFLNTEAFF.

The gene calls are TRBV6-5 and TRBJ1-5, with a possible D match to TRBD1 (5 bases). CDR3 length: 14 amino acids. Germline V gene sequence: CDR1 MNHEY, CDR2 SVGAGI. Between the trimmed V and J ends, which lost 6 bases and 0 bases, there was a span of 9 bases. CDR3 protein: CASSRAYSNQPQHF. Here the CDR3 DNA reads TGTGCCAGCAGCAGGGCCTATAGCAATCAGCCCCAGCATTTT.

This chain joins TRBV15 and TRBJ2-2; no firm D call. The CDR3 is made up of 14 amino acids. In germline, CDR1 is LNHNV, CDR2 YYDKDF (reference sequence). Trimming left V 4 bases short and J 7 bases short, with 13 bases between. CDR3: CATSIKQILGELFF. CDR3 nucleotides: TGTGCCACCAGCATCAAGCAAATACTCGGGGAGCTGTTTTTT.

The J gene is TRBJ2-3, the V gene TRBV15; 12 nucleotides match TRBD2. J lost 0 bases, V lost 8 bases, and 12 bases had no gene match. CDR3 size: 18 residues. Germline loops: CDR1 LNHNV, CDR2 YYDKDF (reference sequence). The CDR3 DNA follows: TGTGCCACCGAGCACACTAGCGGGAGGACGTCTAGCACAGATACGCAGTATTTT. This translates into CATEHTSGRTSSTDTQYF.

As DNA, the CDR3 is TGTGCCAGCAGCTTAGTTCGAGACAATGAGCAGTTCTTC. Protein sequence: CASSLVRDNEQFF. This sequence joins TRBV11-2 and TRBJ2-1; D gene unclear. This CDR3 comprises 13 residues. V was pared by 1 base and J by 5 bases, with 6 bases between. CDR1 and CDR2 from the germline V gene are SGHAT and FQNNGV.

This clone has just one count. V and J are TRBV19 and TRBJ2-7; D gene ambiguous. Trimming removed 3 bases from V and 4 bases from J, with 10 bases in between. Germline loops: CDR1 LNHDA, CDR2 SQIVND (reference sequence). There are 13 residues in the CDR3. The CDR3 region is CASSIQASYEQYF. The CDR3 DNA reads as TGTGCCAGTAGTATCCAGGCAAGTTACGAGCAGTACTTC.

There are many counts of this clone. CDR3 nucleotide sequence: TGTGCCAGCAGTGAAGCGCCGGGGGCCTACGAGCAGTACTTC. Protein sequence: CASSEAPGAYEQYF. This chain links TRBV6-1 with TRBJ2-7; D perhaps matches TRBD2 (6 bases). Germline values: CDR1 MNHNS, CDR2 SASEGT. The CDR3 spans 14 residues. Trimming stripped 0 bases from V and 2 bases from J, with 8 bases between.

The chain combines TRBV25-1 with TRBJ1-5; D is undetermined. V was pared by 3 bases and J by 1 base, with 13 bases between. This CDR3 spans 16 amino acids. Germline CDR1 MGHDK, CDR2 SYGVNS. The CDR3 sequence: CASSERRNSSNQPQHF. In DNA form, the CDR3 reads TGTGCCAGCAGTGAGCGACGTAATTCAAGCAATCAGCCCCAGCATTTT.